This TCR beta chain was captured by sequencing in a study of blood T cells in healthy people across ages (dated by TCRdb to between 2015 and 2017). Notes on the research overall: Template switching captured roughly one uniquely barcoded TCR beta cDNA molecule per two T cells in model experiments. Age-related changes in TCR beta repertoire diversity were measured in the study by deep sequencing normalized with unique cDNA molecular identifiers. Donors were grouped into four age groups: young (average approximately 16 years), middle-aged (around 39), aged (around 60) and long-lived (about 90). The study analyzed two additional independent replicas of 1 million unique cDNA reads from the same blood draw for two donors, one aged 18 to 30 and one aged 80 or older.

Details on this clonotype: Its recognized antigen is unknown. No qualities accompany the bases; no much larger clone lies one base away.

CDR1 is given as LGHNT and CDR2 as FRNRAP, both from the germline V gene. V is trimmed back by 1 base and J by 3 bases, and the junction contains 9 bases that no gene match accounts for. The CDR3 runs 17 amino acids, cysteine and phenylalanine included. This entry keeps only the CDR3 DNA: 51 bases, framed from base 1. The paper's findings and limits, for the study overall: Observed TCR beta diversity correlated strongly with the percentage of naive T cells measured by flow cytometry. Because the CMV infection status of the donors was unknown, age-related changes in expanded clonotypes may potentially have been confounded. Estimates of total diversity from one million sequenced T cells were regarded as lower bounds and underestimates. Since profiling was done on bulk unsorted PBMCs, naive and antigen-experienced compartments could not be conclusively compared. Compared with the aged group, the long-lived group had more naive CD4+ T cells, fewer expanded clones and increased TCR diversity, suggesting age selection. As age increased, observed TCR beta diversity per million T cells dropped in a roughly linear way, and a significant reduction was already evident by age about 40.

The library relied on 5' RACE. This sample was sequenced with an Illumina HiSeq 2500. A second PCR of roughly 6 to 11 cycles was run with a J-beta primer mix and a sample-barcoded 5' primer. Each TCR beta cDNA molecule received a unique molecular identifier from a template-switch 5' adaptor carrying 12 random nucleotides. Each sample yielded at least 2.5 million CDR3-containing paired-end reads. All of the RNA was converted into first-strand cDNA using the Mint cDNA synthesis kit, with a TRBC-specific oligonucleotide serving as the primer. After uracil-DNA glycosylase treatment, a first 18-cycle PCR used universal primers M1SS and BC2_uni_R on all cDNA. On the authors' methods: Normalization of each sample was performed by random selection of 1 million high-quality reads, each carrying a distinct molecular identifier. Reads sharing molecular identifiers were discarded rather than binned into consensus sequences. MiTCR, with a Q25 quality threshold and the strictest error-elimination algorithm, was used for CDR3 identification, clonotype clustering and error correction. Lower-bound total TCR beta diversity was estimated with a nonparametric unseen species model using Euler transformation. The raw public data were reprocessed by TCRdb itself: fastp quality trimming at Q25, MiXCR clonotype calling, in-frame beta chains only. Records with the same CDR3 protein are collapsed into one entry carrying the most frequent genes and DNA. TCRdb, not the authors, supplied the V and J calls. For this sample there are roughly 1 million distinct CDR3 sequences; under 30% appear just once. The ten top clones hold 0.75% of the sample.

The donors were roughly 39 Caucasian individuals from Russia, aged about 6 to 95 years, who were systemically healthy. Around 10 milliliters of peripheral blood were drawn from each donor into EDTA-treated Vacutainer tubes. PBMCs were isolated by Ficoll-Paque density-gradient centrifugation, with at least 7 million obtained per sample. Total RNA, at least 5 micrograms per sample, was extracted from PBMCs with Trizol reagent. The percentages of naive CD45RAhigh/CD27high T cells were determined by flow cytometry on a PBMC aliquot from every donor. The data also belong to a second study, concerning T cells of mothers and their children. The second paper further reports: Nine systemically healthy Caucasian individuals, comprising three mothers and their six children, were included as donors. cDNA synthesis used all of the extracted RNA, with around 1.6 ug of RNA in each 15 ul reaction. In the second PCR, the M1S primer introduced both the sample barcodes and 2-4 random nucleotides. Over 8.5 million TCR beta CDR3 reads were obtained for each mother, and 2.7 million or so reads were obtained for each child. Thymic selection similarly shapes TCR recombination output in related and unrelated pairs, with minor effect from inherited differences. Normalized repertoire overlap in related mother-child pairs was always slightly higher than in unrelated mother-child pairs, but the difference was never significant. With a sensitivity of about 100 clones per million clonotypes, no persistent microchimeric T cell clones were detected. Deep NGS was used in the study to compare the TCR beta repertoires of mothers and children and to look for features that separate related mother-child pairs from unrelated individuals. Mothers averaged roughly 40 +/- 4 years of age and children averaged about 12 +/- 4 years. After adapter ligation was performed with NEBNext reagents, the libraries were sequenced on an Illumina HiSeq 2000 with 100+100 nt paired-end reads. To prevent cross-contamination, the mother and child libraries were prepared one month apart and sequenced in separate runs. For each donor, between about 450,000 and 2,300,000 distinct TCR beta clonotypes were identified. Naive TCR beta clonotypes were estimated from low-frequency clonotypes matched to each donor's FACS-determined naive share, without sorting.

Sequenced material: blood. Recombination connected TRBV12-5 to TRBJ2-7, with TRBD1 identical over 10 junction bases. The clonotype comes from a girl between 2 and 10 years old in good health. The sequence in DNA is TGTGCTAGTGGTTTGGGACAGGGGGCCGCTCATGTCTACGAGCAGTACTTC. This translates into CASGLGQGAAHVYEQYF.